These 7 T cell receptor beta chains came from one sample sequenced in a study of control samples from healthy donors and cancer patients. The repertoire was sequenced with immunoSEQ multiplex PCR; TCRdb's copy has only in-frame clones and lacks some. The table includes some 120,000 clones, around 87% detected once. The material sequenced was blood. All receptors come from a man in his forties or fifties in good health.

This clone was recorded once. The chain is built from TRBV29-1 and TRBJ1-1, with 7 nucleotides matching TRBD1. V dropped 6 bases and J dropped 3; count of bases not matched to a gene: 7. The CDR3 totals 13 residues. Germline V gene data show CDR1 as SQVTM and CDR2 as ANQGSEA. CDR3 DNA: TGCAGCGTCGTCCGACAGGGAGACACTGAAGCTTTCTTT. This sequence encodes CSVVRQGDTEAFF. Using reference TRBV29-1 and TRBJ1-1 for the parts outside the CDR3, the full variable domain is SAVISQKPSRDICQRGTSLTIQCQVDSQVTMMFWYRQQPGQSLTLIATANQGSEATYESGFVIDKFPISRPNLTFSTLTVSNMSPEDSSIYLCSVVRQGDTEAFFGQGTRLTVV.

The rearrangement joins TRBV30 to TRBJ2-1; no clear D. In germline, CDR1 is GTSNPN, CDR2 SVGIG (reference sequence). This CDR3 contains 14 residues. Trimming cost V 4 bases and J 7 bases, with 17 bases left between them. The CDR3 sequence is CAWTGTDVKNEQFF. The DNA for the CDR3 is TGTGCCTGGACGGGTACAGATGTAAAAAATGAGCAGTTCTTC.

The J gene is TRBJ1-4, the V gene TRBV5-5; D might be TRBD1 (6 bases). The germline V and J ends were trimmed by 5 bases and 8 bases, with 16 bases remaining between them. The CDR3 has 14 residues. Germline V CDR1 and CDR2: SGHKS, YYEKEE (reference sequence). The CDR3 nucleotides are TGTGCCAGCAGACTGTCGCTGGGGGCGGAAAAACTGTTTTTT. It codes for CASRLSLGAEKLFF.

The chain links TRBV5-6 to TRBJ2-1, with D perhaps assigned TRBD1 or TRBD2 (6 bases each). V lost 0 bases and J 6 bases, leaving 13 bases between the germline ends. CDR1 is SGHDT and CDR2 is YYEEEE in the germline V gene. The CDR3 length is 15 residues. The CDR3: CASSLAGARANEQFF. CDR3 coding DNA: TGTGCCAGCAGCTTGGCGGGGGCTCGGGCCAATGAGCAGTTCTTC.

The chain links TRBV18 to TRBJ2-5; D ambiguous. Between the trimmed V and J ends, which lost 0 bases and 1 base, there was a span of 6 bases. In germline, CDR1 is KGHSH, CDR2 LQKENI. This CDR3 comprises 14 residues. The CDR3 DNA is TGTGCCAGCTCACCACCCCGCTCCCAAGAGACCCAGTACTTC. This translates into CASSPPRSQETQYF.

CDR3 nucleotide sequence: TGTGCCAGCAGTAACAGGCCCAAAAACATTCAGTACTTC. Translation gives CASSNRPKNIQYF. The V and J genes are TRBV6-2 or TRBV6-3 and TRBJ2-4; D perhaps matches TRBD1 (5 bases). This CDR3 has 13 residues. CDR1 is MNHEY and CDR2 is SVGEGT in the germline V gene. The ends were cut back, 5 bases at V and 2 bases at J, with 7 bases in the middle.

The chain uses TRBV14 and TRBJ1-4; 7 bases align to TRBD1. J lost 7 bases, V lost 3 bases, and 5 bases had no gene match. The CDR3 totals 14 residues. Germline loops: CDR1 SGHDN, CDR2 FVKESK. CDR3 amino acids: CASSHRQGGEKLFF. CDR3 bases: TGTGCCAGCAGCCATCGACAGGGAGGTGAAAAACTGTTTTTT.